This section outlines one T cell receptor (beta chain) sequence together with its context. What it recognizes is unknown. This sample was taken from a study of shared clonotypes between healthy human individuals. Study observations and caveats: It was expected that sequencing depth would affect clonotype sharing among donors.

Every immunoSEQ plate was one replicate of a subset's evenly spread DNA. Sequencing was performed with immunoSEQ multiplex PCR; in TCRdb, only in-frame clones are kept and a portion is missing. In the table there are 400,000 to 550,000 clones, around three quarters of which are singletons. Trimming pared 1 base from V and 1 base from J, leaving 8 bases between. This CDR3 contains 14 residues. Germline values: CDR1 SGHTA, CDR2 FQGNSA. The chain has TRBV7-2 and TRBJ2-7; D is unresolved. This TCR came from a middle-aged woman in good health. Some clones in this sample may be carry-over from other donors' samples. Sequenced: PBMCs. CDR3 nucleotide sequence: TGTGCCAGCAGCTTAGACCCTATTTCCTACGAGCAGTACTTC. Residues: CASSLDPISYEQYF.